A selection of T cell receptor beta chains follows, all from one sample in a study of blood T cell repertoires in COVID-19. The table came from immunoSEQ multiplex PCR; TCRdb's copy has only in-frame clones and leaves some out. This table has 150,000 to 200,000 clones, roughly 90% appearing once. The sequenced sample consisted of PBMCs or T cells enriched from blood (not recorded which). The receptors were sampled from a woman aged 45-65 years who had recovered from COVID-19. Each CDR3 is given with its conserved first and last residue. Fields, in order: CDR3 protein, J gene, V gene.

CASSPSSLGELFF | TRBJ2-2 | TRBV7-2
CASSPWTGYNEQFF | TRBJ2-1 | TRBV7-9
CASSGRLAASGRTDTQYF | TRBJ2-3 | TRBV5-1
CASRAPAGTPVEKEQYF | TRBJ2-7 | TRBV25-1
CAWERGAIQEQFF | TRBJ2-1 | TRBV30
CASTLGQGAFMNTEAFF | TRBJ1-1 | TRBV19
CASSGPGSLQETQYF | TRBJ2-5 | TRBV5-4
CASSPRDNIAYEQYF | TRBJ2-7 | TRBV7-6
CASSPFLTDTQYF | TRBJ2-3 | TRBV12-3/TRBV12-4
CASSLGAGVSNQPQHF | TRBJ1-5 | TRBV5-6
CASSLADTQYF | TRBJ2-3 | TRBV12-3/TRBV12-4
CASSPTASNYGYTF | TRBJ1-2 | TRBV7-3
CASSSPSGTGGNEQFF | TRBJ2-1 | TRBV28
CASSWDSYYEQYF | TRBJ2-7 | TRBV7-2
CASRRRQGTYTEAFF | TRBJ1-1 | TRBV7-9
CASSYSPVARHGYTF | TRBJ1-2 | TRBV6-5
CASKGDSNQPQHF | TRBJ1-5 | TRBV2
CASSTGQTNTEAFF | TRBJ1-1 | TRBV27
CASSLAFSGGSYNEQFF | TRBJ2-1 | TRBV5-1
CASTQGWTEVGEQYF | TRBJ2-7 | TRBV5-6
CASSLAGRTGSYNEQFF | TRBJ2-1 | TRBV7-9
CASSVRGQGKVSGYTF | TRBJ1-2 | TRBV9
CASKPPWGLDTEAFF | TRBJ1-1 | TRBV2
CATWAQGLSYNSPLHF | TRBJ1-6 | TRBV11-2
CASSYAERRGVPGANVLTF | TRBJ2-6 | TRBV6-2/TRBV6-3
CASSIEGLARETQYF | TRBJ2-5 | TRBV5-6
CASSPPSGAYEQYF | TRBJ2-7 | TRBV6-6
CAWKDRGRGYGYTF | TRBJ1-2 | TRBV30
CASSPPGTEGTGELFF | TRBJ2-2 | TRBV18
CASSTTYTGELFF | TRBJ2-2 | TRBV2
CASSGDSYGYTF | TRBJ1-2 | TRBV9
CASSFLLNWNTEAFF | TRBJ1-1 | TRBV7-2
CASSSGGGLGADTQYF | TRBJ2-3 | TRBV7-3
CASSAQGGLAGLSGEQFF | TRBJ2-1 | TRBV9
CASSQRDTHEQYF | TRBJ2-7 | TRBV4-2
CASSSPGADSGNTIYF | TRBJ1-3 | TRBV7-6
CATSRGGTLYNEQFF | TRBJ2-1 | TRBV15
CASSSGQFGEKLFF | TRBJ1-4 | TRBV5-1
CASSFGVAGLPSTDTQYF | TRBJ2-3 | TRBV9
CASSSGNTYNEQFF | TRBJ2-1 | TRBV7-2
CASSVASGGFNSYEQYF | TRBJ2-7 | TRBV9